This paragraph covers one T cell receptor beta chain sequence. The sample belongs to a study of T cell changes during pregnancy in multiple sclerosis. Clones were sequenced by immunoSEQ multiplex PCR, and TCRdb holds only the in-frame ones, with some missing. The sample yields about 100,000 clones, around 92% seen once. Germline CDR1 is LGHNA and CDR2 is YNFKEQ. The CDR3 consists of 16 residues. V was clipped by 0 bases and J by 9 bases; unmatched bases: 10. The specimen comprised peripheral blood, sampled in the first trimester of pregnancy. The clonotype comes from a female donor with multiple sclerosis, enrolled in a pregnancy study. V gene TRBV4-2 combines with J gene TRBJ2-4; 8 bases are a match to TRBD1. Here the CDR3 reads CASSQEIGQGGSIQYF. In DNA, the CDR3 is TGTGCCAGCAGCCAAGAAATCGGACAGGGAGGTAGCATTCAGTACTTC.